Following are 21 T cell receptor beta chains from one sample sequenced in a study of control samples from healthy donors and cancer patients. Clones were sequenced by immunoSEQ multiplex PCR, and TCRdb holds only the in-frame ones, with some missing. The sample consists of 150,000 to 200,000 clones, around 88% of them appearing once. The specimen sequenced was blood. The receptors stem from a man aged 18-30 years in good health.

The chain has TRBV7-9 and TRBJ1-2; the match to TRBD1 covers 11 bases. From germline, CDR1 is SEHNR and CDR2 FQNEAQ (reference sequence). V gave up 1 base and J gave up 6 bases; unmatched junction bases: 10. CDR3 length: 17 residues. The CDR3 nucleotides are TGTGCCAGCAGCTTAGTCTTGGGGACAGGGGGTAAGAATGGCTACACCTTC. It encodes CASSLVLGTGGKNGYTF.

The rearrangement links TRBV28 to TRBJ1-2; tentatively, D is TRBD1 (6 bases). The length of the CDR3 is 15 residues. Germline CDR1 is MDHEN and CDR2 is SYDVKM. The V end lost 3 bases, the J end lost 4 bases, and 15 bases lay between the germline ends. CDR3 in amino acids: CASSLSAGATYGYTF. The CDR3 region has the DNA TGTGCCAGCAGTTTGTCCGCAGGGGCAACCTATGGCTACACCTTC.

The DNA for the CDR3 is TGTGCCAGCAGCTTAGACACAGGGGCGTACAATGAGCAGTTCTTC. Amino acids: CASSLDTGAYNEQFF. The chain couples TRBV7-6 to TRBJ2-1, with 7 bases matching TRBD1. With 1 base clipped from V and 4 bases from J, the junction kept 4 bases outside the gene matches. CDR3 length: 15 residues. The germline gives CDR1 SGHVS, CDR2 FNYEAQ.

The chain combines TRBV6-2 or TRBV6-3 with TRBJ2-2; 9 nucleotides match TRBD2. Germline values: CDR1 MNHEY, CDR2 SVGEGT. V was clipped by 2 bases and J by 1 base; unmatched bases: 8. The CDR3 contains 18 residues. CDR3 region: CASSYPRGAGGNTGELFF. DNA of the CDR3: TGTGCCAGCAGTTACCCTCGTGGAGCGGGGGGGAACACCGGGGAGCTGTTTTTT.

The chain links TRBV6-5 to TRBJ1-5, with no clear D. The CDR3 spans 14 residues. V lost 6 bases and J lost 0, with 9 bases in between. The germline V gene has CDR1 MNHEY and CDR2 SVGAGI. CDR3 protein: CASSSSHSNQPQHF. As DNA, the CDR3 is TGTGCCAGCAGCTCGTCGCATAGCAATCAGCCCCAGCATTTT.

The chain carries TRBV5-1 and TRBJ2-6; D might be TRBD2 (5 bases). CDR1 and CDR2 (germline): SGHRS, YFSETQ. The CDR3 spans 18 residues. V dropped 0 bases and J dropped 0 bases, with 13 bases sitting between them. The CDR3 sequence is CASSLGTSYRSGANVLTF. The DNA for the CDR3 is TGCGCCAGCAGCTTGGGGACTTCTTATCGCTCTGGGGCCAACGTCCTGACTTTC.

The V gene is TRBV27, the J gene TRBJ2-7; no reliable D call. V was clipped by 5 bases and J by 2 bases, with 10 bases between them. The germline CDR1 and CDR2 sequences are MNHEY and SMNVEV (reference sequence). CDR3 length equals 13 residues. The CDR3 nucleotides read TGTGCCAGCAGTCCCGGCTCGACCTACGAGCAGTACTTC. Its protein is CASSPGSTYEQYF.

The rearrangement joins TRBV27 to TRBJ1-1; perhaps TRBD1 as D (6 bases). V lost 4 bases and J lost 1, with 16 bases in between. CDR1 is MNHEY, CDR2 SMNVEV, per germline (reference sequence). The CDR3 loop spans 16 amino acids. CDR3: CASSSQGRGSNTEAFF. The CDR3 DNA is TGTGCCAGCAGTTCCCAGGGGAGGGGATCGAACACTGAAGCTTTCTTT.

The CDR3 DNA is TGCGCCAGCAGTCAATCGAGGACAAGCGGTAACACCATATATTTT. Translation: CASSQSRTSGNTIYF. J is TRBJ1-3 and V is TRBV23-1; possible D gene TRBD1, 5 bases. TRBV23-1 is given ORF status, its function remaining uncertain. The CDR3 contains 15 residues. Trimming cost V 0 bases and J 7 bases, with 13 bases left between them.

This sequence joins TRBV6-5 and TRBJ1-6; D is possibly TRBD1 (6 bases). Germline CDR1 and CDR2: MNHEY and SVGAGI. The CDR3 runs 15 residues. Deletions cut 8 bases from V and 5 bases from J, with 16 bases between. CDR3 amino acids: CASRGAGANNSPLHF. As DNA, the CDR3 is TGTGCCAGCCGAGGGGCAGGGGCAAATAATTCACCCCTCCACTTT.

V gene TRBV7-8 combines with J gene TRBJ1-5, with no clear D. Trimming shortened V by 5 bases and J by 0 bases, and 20 bases separated the two germline ends. The germline V gene has CDR1 SGHVS and CDR2 FQNEAQ. The CDR3 spans 18 residues. CDR3 sequence reads: CASSPRGSWQDSNQPQHF. The CDR3 DNA follows: TGTGCCAGCAGCCCCCGCGGAAGCTGGCAGGATAGCAATCAGCCCCAGCATTTT. The full variable domain, with the rest looked up from reference TRBV7-8 and TRBJ1-5, is GAGVSQSPRYKVAKRGQDVALRCDPISGHVSLFWYQQALGQGPEFLTYFQNEAQLDKSGLPSDRFFAERPEGSVSTLKIQRTQQEDSAVYLCASSPRGSWQDSNQPQHFGDGTRLSIL.

This chain's CDR3 is CASSEARGRQDYGYTF. CDR3 bases: TGTGCCAGCAGTGAAGCTAGGGGAAGACAGGACTATGGCTACACCTTC. The rearrangement joins TRBV6-1 to TRBJ1-2, with a weak D call TRBD1 (6 bases). The CDR3 extends over 16 amino acids. Germline assignment: CDR1 MNHNS and CDR2 SASEGT. Trimming removed 0 bases at V and 3 bases at J, with 14 bases between.

The chain recombines TRBV7-8 with TRBJ2-5; D uncertain. The CDR3 has 13 amino acids. Germline V gives CDR1 SGHVS, CDR2 FQNEAQ. Trimming removed 5 bases at V and 1 base at J, with 8 bases between. CDR3 amino acids: CASSPASQETQYF. The CDR3 DNA reads TGTGCCAGCAGCCCCGCAAGCCAAGAGACCCAGTACTTC.

This sequence joins TRBV6-1 and TRBJ1-2; 10 bases are a match to TRBD1. There are 14 residues in the CDR3. Germline values: CDR1 MNHNS, CDR2 SASEGT. Trimming at V came to 1 base and at J to 7 bases, leaving 3 bases not matched to a gene. The CDR3 DNA follows: TGTGCCAGCAGTGAAGGACAGGGGGCGATTGGCTACACCTTC. This gives the protein CASSEGQGAIGYTF.

V gene TRBV28 combines with J gene TRBJ2-7, with D perhaps TRBD2 (5 bases). The germline CDR1 and CDR2 sequences are MDHEN and SYDVKM. This CDR3 has 16 amino acids. With 3 bases removed from V and 1 base from J, the gap between germline ends came to 16 bases. The CDR3 nucleotides read TGTGCCAGCAGTTTCCCCCTCGGGGAGACATCCTACGAGCAGTACTTC. This translates into CASSFPLGETSYEQYF.

The rearrangement uses TRBV6-2 or TRBV6-3 and TRBJ1-6; 10 nucleotides line up with TRBD1. The germline V gene has CDR1 MNHEY and CDR2 SVGEGT. J gave up 6 bases and V 4 bases, and 9 bases lay outside the gene matches. The CDR3 contains 17 residues. CDR3 sequence: CASSSTGQGVANSPLHF. In nucleotides, the CDR3 is TGTGCCAGCAGTTCAACCGGACAGGGGGTTGCTAATTCACCCCTCCACTTT.

The V and J genes are TRBV6-5 and TRBJ1-1; possible D gene TRBD1, 6 bases. Germline-derived CDR1 and CDR2 are MNHEY and SVGAGI. The CDR3 sequence is 16 residues long. V shed 4 bases and J shed 0 bases, with 15 bases lying between them. The CDR3 DNA reads as TGTGCCAGCAGTTCCGCCGGGACACCTATGAACACTGAAGCTTTCTTT. Its protein is CASSSAGTPMNTEAFF.

The chain recombines TRBV4-2 with TRBJ2-7; 11 nucleotides agree with TRBD1. Germline V gene sequence: CDR1 LGHNA, CDR2 YNFKEQ. Trimming cost V 0 bases and J 3 bases; bases outside gene matches: 4. CDR3 length: 16 residues. CDR3: CASSQESGTGGYEQYF. In DNA form, the CDR3 reads TGTGCCAGCAGCCAAGAATCAGGGACAGGGGGCTACGAGCAGTACTTC.

The count of this clone is one. The chain is built from TRBV7-3 and TRBJ2-3; 9 bases fit TRBD2. The CDR3 is 14 amino acids. Looked up from germline, CDR1 is SGHTA and CDR2 is FQGTGA. The junction had 7 bases not matched to a gene; V was cut back by 5 bases and J by 7 bases. The CDR3 region has the DNA TGTGCCAGCAGCCTTAGCGGGGGACCCAATACGCAGTATTTT. This sequence encodes CASSLSGGPNTQYF.

The chain combines TRBV30 with TRBJ1-1; a weak D match, TRBD1 (5 bases). The V end was cut by 4 bases, the J end by 1 base, with 19 bases between. This CDR3 spans 16 amino acids. CDR1 is GTSNPN and CDR2 is SVGIG in the germline V gene (reference sequence). CDR3 in DNA: TGTGCCTGGATAGCACTTCCCAGGGAGAAGAACACTGAAGCTTTCTTT. Encoded protein: CAWIALPREKNTEAFF. Variable domain in full (rest from reference TRBV30 and TRBJ1-1): SQTIHQWPATLVQPVGSPLSLECTVEGTSNPNLYWYRQAAGRGLQLLFYSVGIGQISSEVPQNLSASRPQDRQFILSSKKLLLSDSGFYLCAWIALPREKNTEAFFGQGTRLTVV.

The CDR3 nucleotides are TGTGCCAGTATGGGGGGTACCGGGCAGCCCCCCCAAGAGACCCAGTACTTC. It specifies CASMGGTGQPPQETQYF. This sequence joins TRBV19 and TRBJ2-5; D possibly corresponds to TRBD2 (6 bases). The CDR3 runs 17 residues. Deletions cut 7 bases from V and 1 base from J, with 22 bases between. The germline CDR1 and CDR2 sequences are LNHDA and SQIVND (reference sequence).